This T cell receptor beta chain was obtained from a study of blood T cell repertoires in COVID-19. The method was immunoSEQ multiplex PCR; TCRdb's version includes in-frame clones alone and lacks a portion of them. The sample includes fewer than 250,000 clones, around 89% seen only once; the top ten take more than 1.5%. This CDR3 is built from 16 residues. V lost 3 bases, J lost 2 bases, and 14 bases lay in between. CDR1 is LNHDA and CDR2 is SQIVND in the germline V gene (reference sequence). This clone was counted a few times. Sequenced material: peripheral blood. The chain carries TRBV19 and TRBJ2-1, with D perhaps TRBD1 (7 bases). The origin of this receptor is a man in his 70s with acute or convalescent COVID-19. The CDR3 sequence is CASSIKAGGTYNEQFF. As DNA, the CDR3 is TGTGCCAGTAGTATTAAGGCAGGGGGGACCTACAATGAGCAGTTCTTC.